The 13 T cell receptor beta chains below come from one sample, sequenced in a study of T cell responses to AZD1222 COVID-19 vaccine. The data were produced by immunoSEQ multiplex PCR, yet TCRdb's version contains in-frame clones alone and is incomplete. Here the sample spans more than 95,000 clones, about 88% being singletons. Sequenced here: peripheral blood, sampled on day 0 of AZD1222 vaccination. These receptors were obtained from an adult in good health.

The chain employs TRBV28 and TRBJ2-6, with 11 bases lining up with TRBD2. There are 20 residues in the CDR3. V lost 6 bases and J lost 0; bases outside the gene matches: 13. Germline values: CDR1 MDHEN, CDR2 SYDVKM. CDR3 nucleotides: TGTGCCAGCAGCCCCGGGACTAGCGGTAAACCTAACTCTGGGGCCAACGTCCTGACTTTC. This translates into CASSPGTSGKPNSGANVLTF.

This chain connects TRBV6-5 to TRBJ2-3; 11 bases fit TRBD1. Germline V gene sequence: CDR1 MNHEY, CDR2 SVGAGI. This CDR3 spans 14 amino acids. Trimming at V came to 4 bases and at J to 6 bases, leaving 3 bases not matched to a gene. The CDR3: CASSLGQGADTQYF. The CDR3 region has the DNA TGTGCCAGCAGTTTAGGACAGGGGGCCGATACGCAGTATTTT.

The chain combines TRBV3-1 (or the pseudogene TRBV3-2) with TRBJ1-2; D gene unclear. The V and J ends lost 2 bases and 8 bases respectively, with 6 bases between them. Germline assignment: CDR1 LGHDT and CDR2 YNNKEL (reference sequence). The CDR3 loop spans 11 amino acids. The CDR3 loop reads CASSQQTGYTF. The CDR3 region has the DNA TGTGCCAGCAGCCAACAGACCGGCTACACCTTC.

This clone was seen a few times. A read error may produce the germline difference seen at one junction end. The chain employs TRBV7-7 and TRBJ2-2, with TRBD1 as a possible D gene (5 bases). Germline loops: CDR1 SSHAT, CDR2 FNYEAQ (reference sequence). The CDR3 sequence is 15 residues long. The CDR3 nucleotides are TGTGCTAGCAGCTTAGGCAGGGAAGGGACCGGGGAGCTGTTTTTT. This sequence encodes CASSLGREGTGELFF.

The J gene is TRBJ2-3, the V gene TRBV10-1; D ambiguous. This CDR3 spans 14 amino acids. Trimming left V 3 bases short and J 2 bases short, with 9 bases between. Germline values: CDR1 WNHNN, CDR2 SYGVQD (reference sequence). The CDR3 region is CASSEGPYTDTQYF. The DNA for the CDR3 is TGCGCCAGCAGTGAAGGGCCGTACACAGATACGCAGTATTTT.

This chain connects TRBV3-1 (or the pseudogene TRBV3-2) to TRBJ1-2; no reliable D call. This CDR3 has 13 residues. V was cut by 3 bases and J by 7 bases, with 12 bases left in between. Germline V gives CDR1 LGHDT, CDR2 YNNKEL (reference sequence). The CDR3 loop is CASSHSGRSGYTF. CDR3 in DNA: TGTGCCAGCAGCCATTCCGGTCGGAGTGGCTACACCTTC.

The J gene is TRBJ1-6, the V gene TRBV2, with D hard to call. Germline V gene data show CDR1 as SNHLY and CDR2 as FYNNEI. The V gene lost 4 bases and the J gene lost 11 bases, with 12 bases spanning the gap. The CDR3 is 13 amino acids. The CDR3 spells CASSARSEPPLHF. CDR3 in DNA: TGTGCCAGCAGTGCTCGATCCGAACCACCCCTCCACTTT.

The chain recombines TRBV5-1 with TRBJ2-2, with TRBD2 matching over 12 bases. With V trimmed by 4 bases and J by 6 bases, 7 bases remained unmatched. The CDR3 is 16 amino acids. The germline gives CDR1 SGHRS, CDR2 YFSETQ. The CDR3: CASSPSSGRAPGELFF. DNA of the CDR3: TGCGCCAGCAGCCCTTCTAGCGGGAGGGCCCCCGGGGAGCTGTTTTTT. Supplemented by reference TRBV5-1 and TRBJ2-2, the full variable domain reads KAGVTQTPRYLIKTRGQQVTLSCSPISGHRSVSWYQQTPGQGLQFLFEYFSETQRNKGNFPGRFSGRQFSNSRSEMNVSTLELGDSALYLCASSPSSGRAPGELFFGEGSRLTVL.

The chain links TRBV30 to TRBJ2-1; D is possibly TRBD2 (6 bases). Germline loops: CDR1 GTSNPN, CDR2 SVGIG (reference sequence). V shed 0 bases and J shed 3 bases, with 12 bases lying between them. The CDR3 is 15 amino acids. For the CDR3, the DNA is TGTGCCTGGAGTGTAAAGGCGGGGTTCTACAATGAGCAGTTCTTC. It codes for CAWSVKAGFYNEQFF.

The chain joins TRBV5-4 to TRBJ1-1; D is unclear. The V and J ends lost 1 base and 0 bases respectively, with 7 bases between them. The CDR3 runs to 14 residues. Per the germline V gene, CDR1 is SGHNT and CDR2 is YYREEE (reference sequence). Here the CDR3 reads CASSLFNMNTEAFF. In nucleotides, the CDR3 is TGTGCCAGCAGCTTGTTTAACATGAACACTGAAGCTTTCTTT.

J is TRBJ2-3 and V is TRBV4-2, with 15 bases lining up with TRBD2. The CDR3 spans 18 residues. Trimming cost V 1 base and J 4 bases; bases outside gene matches: 6. Germline V gene data show CDR1 as LGHNA and CDR2 as YNFKEQ. This chain's CDR3 is CASSQGTSGRASADTQYF. The CDR3 coding sequence is TGTGCCAGCAGCCAAGGGACTAGCGGGAGGGCCTCGGCAGATACGCAGTATTTT.

The gene calls are TRBV7-9 and TRBJ2-2, with 10 positions matching TRBD2. Germline V gene sequence: CDR1 SEHNR, CDR2 FQNEAQ (reference sequence). J lost 4 bases, V lost 4 bases, and 3 bases had no gene match. This CDR3 comprises 15 residues. The CDR3 reads CASSSSGRFTGELFF. CDR3 nucleotide sequence: TGTGCCAGCAGCTCTAGCGGGAGATTCACCGGGGAGCTGTTTTTT.

The chain uses TRBV7-2 and TRBJ1-5; D gene ambiguous. This CDR3 contains 17 residues. CDR1 is SGHTA and CDR2 is FQGNSA in the germline V gene. Deletions cut 1 base from V and 0 bases from J, with 13 bases between. CDR3: CASSLDLSGSSNQPQHF. As DNA, the CDR3 is TGTGCCAGCAGCTTAGATCTCTCTGGAAGTAGCAATCAGCCCCAGCATTTT.